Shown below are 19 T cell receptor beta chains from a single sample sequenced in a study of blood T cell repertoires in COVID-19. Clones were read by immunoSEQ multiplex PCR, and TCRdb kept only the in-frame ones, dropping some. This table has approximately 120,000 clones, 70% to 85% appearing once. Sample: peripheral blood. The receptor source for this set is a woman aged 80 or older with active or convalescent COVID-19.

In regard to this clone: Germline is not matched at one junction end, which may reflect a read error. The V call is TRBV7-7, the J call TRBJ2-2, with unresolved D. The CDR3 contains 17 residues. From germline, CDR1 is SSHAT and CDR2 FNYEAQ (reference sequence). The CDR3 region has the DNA TGTGCTAGCAGCTTAGAAGCCGGCGGCGCGAACACCGGGGAGCTGTTTTTT. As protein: CASSLEAGGANTGELFF.

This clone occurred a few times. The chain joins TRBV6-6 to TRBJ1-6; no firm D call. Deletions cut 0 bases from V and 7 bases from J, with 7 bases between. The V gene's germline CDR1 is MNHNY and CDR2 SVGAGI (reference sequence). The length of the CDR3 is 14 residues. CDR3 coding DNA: TGTGCCAGCAGTTACTCCGAGGGCAATTCACCCCTCCACTTT. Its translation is CASSYSEGNSPLHF.

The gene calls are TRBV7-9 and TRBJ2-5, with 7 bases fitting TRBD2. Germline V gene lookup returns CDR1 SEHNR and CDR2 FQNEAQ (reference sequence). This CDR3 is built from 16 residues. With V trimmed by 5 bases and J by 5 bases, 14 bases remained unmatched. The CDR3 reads CASSPGLQGGRETQYF. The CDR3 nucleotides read TGTGCCAGCAGCCCAGGCCTCCAGGGAGGGAGGGAGACCCAGTACTTC.

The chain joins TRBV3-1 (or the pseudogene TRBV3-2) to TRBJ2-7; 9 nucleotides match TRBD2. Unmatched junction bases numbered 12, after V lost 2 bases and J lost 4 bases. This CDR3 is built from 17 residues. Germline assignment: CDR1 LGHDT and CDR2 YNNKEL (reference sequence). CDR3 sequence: CASSQNPGAGGIYEQYF. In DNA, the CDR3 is TGTGCCAGCAGCCAAAACCCAGGGGCGGGAGGGATTTACGAGCAGTACTTC.

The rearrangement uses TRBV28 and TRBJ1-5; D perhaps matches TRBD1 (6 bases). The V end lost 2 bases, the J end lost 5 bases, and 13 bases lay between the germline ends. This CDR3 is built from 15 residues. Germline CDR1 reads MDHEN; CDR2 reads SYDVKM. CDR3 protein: CASSLGRTGYQPQHF. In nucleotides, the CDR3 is TGTGCCAGCAGTTTAGGTCGTACAGGGTATCAGCCCCAGCATTTT.

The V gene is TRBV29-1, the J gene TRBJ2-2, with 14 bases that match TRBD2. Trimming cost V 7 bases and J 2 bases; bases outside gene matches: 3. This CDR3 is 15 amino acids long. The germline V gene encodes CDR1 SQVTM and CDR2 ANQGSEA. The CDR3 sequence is CSGGLAGGNTGELFF. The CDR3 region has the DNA TGCAGCGGCGGACTAGCGGGAGGAAACACCGGGGAGCTGTTTTTT.

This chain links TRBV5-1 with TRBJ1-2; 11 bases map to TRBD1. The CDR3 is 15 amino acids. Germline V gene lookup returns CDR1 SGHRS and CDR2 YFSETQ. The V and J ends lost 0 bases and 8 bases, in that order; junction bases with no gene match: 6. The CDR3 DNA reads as TGCGCCAGCAGCTTGGCCGGACAGGGGGCGGAGGGCTACACCTTC. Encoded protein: CASSLAGQGAEGYTF. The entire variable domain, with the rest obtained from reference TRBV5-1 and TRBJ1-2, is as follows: KAGVTQTPRYLIKTRGQQVTLSCSPISGHRSVSWYQQTPGQGLQFLFEYFSETQRNKGNFPGRFSGRQFSNSRSEMNVSTLELGDSALYLCASSLAGQGAEGYTFGSGTRLTVV.

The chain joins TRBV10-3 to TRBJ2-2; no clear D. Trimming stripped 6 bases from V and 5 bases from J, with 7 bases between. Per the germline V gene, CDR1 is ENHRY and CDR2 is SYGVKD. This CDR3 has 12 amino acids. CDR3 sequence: CAISPRTGELFF. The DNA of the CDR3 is TGTGCCATCAGCCCTAGGACCGGGGAGCTGTTTTTT.

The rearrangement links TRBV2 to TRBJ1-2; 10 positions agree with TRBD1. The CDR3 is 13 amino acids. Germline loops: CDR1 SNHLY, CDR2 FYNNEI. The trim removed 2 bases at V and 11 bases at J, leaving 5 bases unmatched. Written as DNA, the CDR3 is TGTGCCAGCAGTGAAAGGCGGACAGGGGGATACACCTTC. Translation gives CASSERRTGGYTF.

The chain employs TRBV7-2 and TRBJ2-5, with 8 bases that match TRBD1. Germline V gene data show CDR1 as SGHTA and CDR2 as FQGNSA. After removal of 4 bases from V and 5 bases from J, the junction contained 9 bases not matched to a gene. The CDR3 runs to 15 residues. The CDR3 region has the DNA TGTGCCAGCAGCTCCCCCCGGACAGGGCGGGAGACCCAGTACTTC. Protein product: CASSSPRTGRETQYF.

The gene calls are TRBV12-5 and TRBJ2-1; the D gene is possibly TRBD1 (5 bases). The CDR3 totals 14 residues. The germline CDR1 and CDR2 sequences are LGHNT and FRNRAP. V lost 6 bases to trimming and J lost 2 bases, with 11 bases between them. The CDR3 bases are TGTGCTAGTGGCAGGCAGGGCCCCTACAATGAGCAGTTCTTC. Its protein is CASGRQGPYNEQFF. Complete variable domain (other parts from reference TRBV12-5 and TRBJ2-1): DARVTQTPRHKVTEMGQEVTMRCQPILGHNTVFWYRQTMMQGLELLAYFRNRAPLDDSGMPKDRFSAEMPDATLATLKIQPSEPRDSAVYFCASGRQGPYNEQFFGPGTRLTVL.

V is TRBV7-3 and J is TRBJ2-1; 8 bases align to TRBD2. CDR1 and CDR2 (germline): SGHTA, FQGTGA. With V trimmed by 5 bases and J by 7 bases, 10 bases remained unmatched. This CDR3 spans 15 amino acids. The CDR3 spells CASSGAAGVENEQFF. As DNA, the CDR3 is TGTGCCAGCAGCGGAGCAGCGGGAGTCGAAAATGAGCAGTTCTTC.

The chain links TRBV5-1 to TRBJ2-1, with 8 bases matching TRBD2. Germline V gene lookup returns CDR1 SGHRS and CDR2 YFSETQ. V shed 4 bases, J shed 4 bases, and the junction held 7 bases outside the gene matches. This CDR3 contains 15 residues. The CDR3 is CASSGGSSGYNEQFF. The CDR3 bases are TGCGCCAGCAGCGGCGGGTCTAGCGGGTACAATGAGCAGTTCTTC.

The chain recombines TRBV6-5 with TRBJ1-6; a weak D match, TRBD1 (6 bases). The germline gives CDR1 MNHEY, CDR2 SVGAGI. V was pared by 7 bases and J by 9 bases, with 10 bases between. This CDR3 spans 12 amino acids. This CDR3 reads CASTTQGSPLHF. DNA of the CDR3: TGTGCCAGCACTACACAGGGTTCACCCCTCCACTTT.

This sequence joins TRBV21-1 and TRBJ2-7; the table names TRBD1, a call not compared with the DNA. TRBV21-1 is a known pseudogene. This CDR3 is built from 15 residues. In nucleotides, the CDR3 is TGTGCCAGCAGCCGTCGCAGACAAAGCCCCTACGAGCAGTACTTC. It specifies CASSRRRQSPYEQYF.

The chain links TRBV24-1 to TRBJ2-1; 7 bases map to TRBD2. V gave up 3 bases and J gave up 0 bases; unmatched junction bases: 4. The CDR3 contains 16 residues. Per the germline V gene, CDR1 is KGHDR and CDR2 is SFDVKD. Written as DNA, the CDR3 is TGTGCCACCAGTGATCGGACTAGTATCTCCTACAATGAGCAGTTCTTC. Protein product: CATSDRTSISYNEQFF.

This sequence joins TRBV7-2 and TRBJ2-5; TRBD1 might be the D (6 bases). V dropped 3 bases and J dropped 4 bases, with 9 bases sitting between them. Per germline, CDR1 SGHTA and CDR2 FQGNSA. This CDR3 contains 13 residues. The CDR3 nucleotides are TGTGCCAGCAGCTTGGGGGCAGCAGAGACCCAGTACTTC. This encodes CASSLGAAETQYF. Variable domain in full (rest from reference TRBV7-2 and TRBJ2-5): GAGVSQSPSNKVTEKGKDVELRCDPISGHTALYWYRQSLGQGLEFLIYFQGNSAPDKSGLPSDRFSAERTGGSVSTLTIQRTQQEDSAVYLCASSLGAAETQYFGPGTRLLVL.

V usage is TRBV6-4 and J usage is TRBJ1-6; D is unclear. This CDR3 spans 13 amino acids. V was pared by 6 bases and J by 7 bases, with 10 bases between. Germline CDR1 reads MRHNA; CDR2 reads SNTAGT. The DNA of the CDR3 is TGTGCCAGCAGCGCGAGTTCCAATTCACCCCTCCACTTT. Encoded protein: CASSASSNSPLHF.

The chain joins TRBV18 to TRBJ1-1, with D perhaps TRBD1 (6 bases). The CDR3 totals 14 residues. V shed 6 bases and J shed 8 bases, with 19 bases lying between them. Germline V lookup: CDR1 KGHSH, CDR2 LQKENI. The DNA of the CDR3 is TGTGCCAGCTCGCCTATCACAGGGAGTGGGGAAGCTTTCTTT. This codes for CASSPITGSGEAFF.